Reported below is one T cell receptor (beta chain). Assay: immunoSEQ multiplex PCR; the TCRdb copy retains only in-frame clones and omits some. The top ten clones hold 10% of a sample with 20,000 or so clones, around 80% of them seen once. The data were taken from a study of somatic mutations in cytotoxic T cells in rheumatoid arthritis. Looking at the study overall: Several of the V beta antibody-stained T-cell populations were flow-sorted at nearly 100% purity; V beta1+ cells were among them and were sequenced for TCRB.

The CDR3 is 15 residues long. V shed 5 bases, J shed 3 bases, and the junction held 7 bases outside the gene matches. Germline CDR1 reads SGHRS; CDR2 reads YFSETQ. The genes are TRBV5-1 and TRBJ2-1; 8 bases are shared with TRBD2. The source of this sequence is a woman aged 50 to 60 in good health. Sample: CD8+ T cells sorted from blood. CDR3 protein: CASSPGGGSYNEQFF. The CDR3 nucleotides are TGCGCCAGCAGTCCCGGGGGGGGGAGCTACAATGAGCAGTTCTTC. Full variable domain (outside the CDR3, taken from reference TRBV5-1 and TRBJ2-1): KAGVTQTPRYLIKTRGQQVTLSCSPISGHRSVSWYQQTPGQGLQFLFEYFSETQRNKGNFPGRFSGRQFSNSRSEMNVSTLELGDSALYLCASSPGGGSYNEQFFGPGTRLTVL.